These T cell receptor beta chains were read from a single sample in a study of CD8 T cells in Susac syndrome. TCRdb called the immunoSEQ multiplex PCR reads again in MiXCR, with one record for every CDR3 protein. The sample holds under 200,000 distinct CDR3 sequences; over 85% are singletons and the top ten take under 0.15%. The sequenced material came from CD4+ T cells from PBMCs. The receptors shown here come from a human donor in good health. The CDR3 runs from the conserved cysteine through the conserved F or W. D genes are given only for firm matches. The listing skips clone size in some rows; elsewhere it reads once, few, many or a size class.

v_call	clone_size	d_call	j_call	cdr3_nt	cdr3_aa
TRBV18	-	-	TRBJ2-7	TGTGCCAGCTCACCAACCCGCGCCTCCTACGAGCAGTACTTC	CASSPTRASYEQYF
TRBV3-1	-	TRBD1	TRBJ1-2	TGTGCCAGCAGCCCGACAGGGGGCCTTGGCTACACCTTC	CASSPTGGLGYTF
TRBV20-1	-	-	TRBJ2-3	TGCAGTGCGTCTCAAGACGGGACTAGCACAGATACGCAGTATTTT	CSASQDGTSTDTQYF
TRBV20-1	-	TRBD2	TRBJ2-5	TGCAGTGCTAGAAGTGTTAGCGGGGGCACCGGGGAGACCCAGTACTTC	CSARSVSGGTGETQYF
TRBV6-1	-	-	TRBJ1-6	TGTGCCAGCAGTGAAGTTGGGTATTCACCCCTCCACTTT	CASSEVGYSPLHF
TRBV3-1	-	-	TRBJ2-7	TGTGCCAGCAGCCAGGGGTTGGGGGCCTACGAGCAGTACTTC	CASSQGLGAYEQYF
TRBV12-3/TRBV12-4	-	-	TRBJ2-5	TGTGCCAGCAGTTCCTGGGTCCAAGAGACCCAGTACTTC	CASSSWVQETQYF
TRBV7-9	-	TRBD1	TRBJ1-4	TGTGCCAGCAGCCAGGGGGGTGAAAAACTGTTTTTT	CASSQGGEKLFF
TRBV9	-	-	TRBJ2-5	TGTGCCAGCAGCCCGAGGTGGGGACCAGAGACCCAGTACTTC	CASSPRWGPETQYF
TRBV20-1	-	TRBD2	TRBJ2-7	TGCAGTGCTTGGCGGGGGAGCTCCTACGAGCAGTACTTC	CSAWRGSSYEQYF
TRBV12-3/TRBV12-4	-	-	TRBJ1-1	TGTGCCAGCAGTTTTCAGGGGAAGAACACTGAAGCTTTCTTT	CASSFQGKNTEAFF
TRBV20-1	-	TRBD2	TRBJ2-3	TGCAGTGCTACCCGCCGCCAGCGGGGGGCCTTAGGTACGCAGTATTTT	CSATRRQRGALGTQYF
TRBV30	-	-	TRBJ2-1	TGTGCCTGGAGTGATGTAGGGGGGCCCTCCTACAATGAGCAGTTCTTC	CAWSDVGGPSYNEQFF
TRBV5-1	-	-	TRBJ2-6	TGCGCCAGCAGCTTGCGTCCCCAGGACCCCCGGTCTTTC	CASSLRPQDPRSF
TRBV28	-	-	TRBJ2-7	TGTGCCAGCAAGGGCTACGAGCAGTACTTC	CASKGYEQYF
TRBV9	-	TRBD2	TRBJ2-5	TGTGCCAGCAGCGTAAACCCCCGACCCAGCGGGAGAGAGACCCAGTACTTC	CASSVNPRPSGRETQYF
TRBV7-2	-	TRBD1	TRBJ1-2	TGTGCCAGCAGTACAGGGGTCTCGGGCTACACCTTC	CASSTGVSGYTF
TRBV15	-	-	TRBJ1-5	TGTGCCACCAGCAGGGGTCGGGACGGCGGCTACAATCAGCCCCAGCATTTT	CATSRGRDGGYNQPQHF
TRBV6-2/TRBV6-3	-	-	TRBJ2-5	TGTGCCGCGCAAGGCCTAGGGGAGACCCAGTACTTC	CAAQGLGETQYF
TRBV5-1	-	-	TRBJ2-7	TGCGCCAGCAGCTTCCCTAGTGCCGAGCAGTACTTC	CASSFPSAEQYF
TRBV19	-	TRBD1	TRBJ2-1	TGTGCCAGTAGGACAGGGGGCGAGCAGTTCTTC	CASRTGGEQFF
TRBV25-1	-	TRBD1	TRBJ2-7	TGTGCCAGCACCTGGACAGGCTCCTACGAGCAGTACTTC	CASTWTGSYEQYF
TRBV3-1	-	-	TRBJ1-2	TGTGCCAGCAGCCAAGCGTGGGATTATGGCTACACCTTC	CASSQAWDYGYTF
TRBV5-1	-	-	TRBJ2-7	TGCGCGCCCGGGGGGCAGTACTTC	CAPGGQYF
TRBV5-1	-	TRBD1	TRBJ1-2	TGCGCCAGCAGCCCCGGGACAGTTAACTATGGCTACACCTTC	CASSPGTVNYGYTF
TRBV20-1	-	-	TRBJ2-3	TGCAGTGCGAAAACAGATACGCAGTATTTT	CSAKTDTQYF
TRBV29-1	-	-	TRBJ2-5	TGCAGCGCCAGACTCCAAGAGACCCAGTACTTC	CSARLQETQYF
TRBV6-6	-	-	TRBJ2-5	TGTGCCAGCAGTTCGGGGTTTAAAGAGACCCAGTACTTC	CASSSGFKETQYF
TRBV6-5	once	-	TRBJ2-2	TGTGCCAGCAGTTACTCGTTCGCCAACACCGGGGAGCTGTTTTTT	CASSYSFANTGELFF
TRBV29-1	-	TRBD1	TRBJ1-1	TGCAGCGTTGTTAAGGGGACAGCGAACACTGAAGCTTTCTTT	CSVVKGTANTEAFF
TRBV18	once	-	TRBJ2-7	TGTGCCAGCTCACAGTACGAGCAGTACTTC	CASSQYEQYF
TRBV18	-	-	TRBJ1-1	TGTGCCAGCTCACCCCTGAGAAAGGACACTGAAGCTTTCTTT	CASSPLRKDTEAFF
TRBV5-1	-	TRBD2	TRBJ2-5	TGCGCCAGCTCCATCACAGCGGGGCAAGAGACCCAGTACTTC	CASSITAGQETQYF
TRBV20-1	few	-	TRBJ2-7	TGCAGTGCTAGTGGGGGACCCTACGAGCAGTACTTC	CSASGGPYEQYF
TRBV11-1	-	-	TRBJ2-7	TGTGCCAGCAGCTTAAGGCTTGAGGGAGAGCAGTACTTC	CASSLRLEGEQYF
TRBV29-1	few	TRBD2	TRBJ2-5	TGCAGCGCCCAAAGCCTAGCGGGGGGTTTGGAGACCCAGTACTTC	CSAQSLAGGLETQYF
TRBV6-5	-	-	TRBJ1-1	TGTGCCAGCAGAACGGAGGTGAACACTGAAGCTTTCTTT	CASRTEVNTEAFF
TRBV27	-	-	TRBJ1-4	TGTGCCAGCAGTTTGGCCCAGGGGAGTGGAAAACTGTTTTTT	CASSLAQGSGKLFF
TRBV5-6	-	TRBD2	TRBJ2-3	TGTGCCAGCAGCTTGGAGGCTAGCGGGGGCCGCACAGATACGCAGTATTTT	CASSLEASGGRTDTQYF
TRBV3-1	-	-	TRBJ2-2	TGTGCCAGCGGTGCCCCTGCCGGGGAGCTGTTTTTT	CASGAPAGELFF
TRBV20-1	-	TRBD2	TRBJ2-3	TGCAGTGCCCAAATCTCTAGCGGGCGAACAGATACGCAGTATTTT	CSAQISSGRTDTQYF
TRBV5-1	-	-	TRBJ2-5	TGCGCCAGCAAACCAGGGACGGCAGAAGAGACCCAGTACTTC	CASKPGTAEETQYF
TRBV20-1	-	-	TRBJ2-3	TGCAGTGCCCGCCGGGACCTGTCTAGCACAGATACGCAGTATTTT	CSARRDLSSTDTQYF
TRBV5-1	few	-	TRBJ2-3	TGCGCCAGCAGCACCCGGACGGGCGGCGATACGCAGTATTTT	CASSTRTGGDTQYF